The 17 T cell receptor beta chains reported below all come from one sample, sequenced in a study of shared clonotypes between healthy human individuals (dated by TCRdb to about 2020). CD8 naive samples consisted of CD45RO-negative cells that were positively selected for CCR7, yielding a CD45RA+CCR7+ population without TemRA cells. Receptor amplification or capture employed the immunoSEQ multiplex PCR assay. Entries here come from immuneACCESS through TCRdb and include only in-frame sequences with V and J called. Some clones fail to appear in such tables; in the studies checked, an unresolved V gene covers under half of the shortfall, and the cause of the remainder is unknown. Across this sample there are a few million clones, with roughly 93% seen only once. The leading ten clones occupy more than 1.5% of the sample. The sample was naive CD8+ T cells from PBMCs. Per the publication, the cell subset or site label means: CD45RA+CCR7+. The receptors originated from a man aged 18 to 29 in good health. Some clones in this sample may be carry-over from other donors' samples.

The chain has TRBV11-3 and TRBJ2-1; 7 positions agree with TRBD2. The CDR3 has 15 amino acids. The junction had 10 bases not matched to a gene; V was cut back by 2 bases and J by 9 bases. Germline assignment: CDR1 SGHNT and CDR2 YENEEA. The CDR3 DNA sequence: TGTGCCAGCAGCTTAAATAGCGGGCCCTTGATTGAGCAGTTCTTC. It encodes CASSLNSGPLIEQFF. The whole variable domain, remainder taken from reference TRBV11-3 and TRBJ2-1, is EAGVVQSPRYKIIEKKQPVAFWCNPISGHNTLYWYLQNLGQGPELLIRYENEEAVDDSQLPKDRFSAERLKGVDSTLKIQPAELGDSAVYLCASSLNSGPLIEQFFGPGTRLTVL.

The V call is TRBV30, the J call TRBJ1-4, with a weak D call TRBD1 (5 bases). The CDR3 consists of 15 residues. V shed 0 bases and J shed 10 bases, with 18 bases lying between them. Germline values: CDR1 GTSNPN, CDR2 SVGIG (reference sequence). This CDR3 reads CAWSVRQPPGGKLFF. The CDR3 DNA reads TGTGCCTGGAGTGTAAGACAGCCGCCTGGCGGAAAACTGTTTTTT.

The rearrangement uses TRBV27 and TRBJ2-7; D is ambiguous. Germline CDR1 reads MNHEY; CDR2 reads SMNVEV (reference sequence). Trimming took 2 bases from V and 5 from J, leaving 13 bases between them. CDR3 length equals 14 residues. In nucleotides, the CDR3 is TGTGCCAGCAGTTTAGGTGGTGGTAGGAACGAGCAGTACTTC. This gives the protein CASSLGGGRNEQYF.

The chain combines TRBV28 with TRBJ1-2; the match to TRBD1 covers 9 bases. Trimming removed 2 bases from V and 6 bases from J; junction bases left unmatched: 7. CDR1 MDHEN and CDR2 SYDVKM come from the germline V gene. This CDR3 contains 15 residues. This CDR3 is CASSLHRGPRDGYTF. The DNA of the CDR3 is TGTGCCAGCAGTTTACACAGGGGGCCGAGAGATGGCTACACCTTC.

The rearrangement uses TRBV28 and TRBJ2-7, with TRBD1 identical over 9 bases. The V segment lost 4 bases and the J segment 4 bases; nucleotides outside the gene matches: 11. Germline CDR1 reads MDHEN; CDR2 reads SYDVKM. There are 16 residues in the CDR3. CDR3 in amino acids: CASSSGQGIRGYEQYF. The CDR3 bases are TGTGCCAGCAGTTCAGGACAGGGGATCCGGGGGTACGAGCAGTACTTC.

The chain uses TRBV5-4 and TRBJ2-1; weak D call: TRBD1 (5 bases). Germline CDR1 SGHNT, CDR2 YYREEE (reference sequence). Trimming removed 4 bases from V and 8 bases from J, with 16 bases in between. The CDR3 runs to 14 residues. The CDR3 nucleotides are TGTGCCAGCAGCCCACAGGCCATTGTCGATGAGCAGTTCTTC. Translation: CASSPQAIVDEQFF.

CDR3 DNA sequence: TGTGCCAGCAGTTCAGCGGGAGGGCCTGGGAATGAGCAGTTCTTC. Its protein product is CASSSAGGPGNEQFF. The rearrangement uses TRBV6-4 and TRBJ2-1; 10 nucleotides agree with TRBD2. CDR1 and CDR2 (germline): MRHNA, SNTAGT. This CDR3 is built from 15 residues. Germline trimming cut 5 bases from V and 7 bases from J; bases unmatched to any gene: 8.

On this clone: The sample holds other DNA sequences that translate to the same CDR3. This chain connects TRBV13 to TRBJ1-1, with 9 bases identical to TRBD1. The junction had 1 base not matched to a gene; V was cut back by 4 bases and J by 1 base. CDR1 and CDR2 from the germline V gene are PRHDT and FYEKMQ (reference sequence). The CDR3 has 14 residues. The CDR3 here is CASSSDRGNTEAFF. The DNA for the CDR3 is TGTGCCAGCAGCTCGGACAGGGGGAACACTGAAGCTTTCTTT. The whole variable domain, remainder taken from reference TRBV13 and TRBJ1-1, is AAGVIQSPRHLIKEKRETATLKCYPIPRHDTVYWYQQGPGQDPQFLISFYEKMQSDKGSIPDRFSAQQFSDYHSELNMSSLELGDSALYFCASSSDRGNTEAFFGQGTRLTVV.

The gene calls are TRBV19 and TRBJ2-3, with TRBD2 as a possible D gene (6 bases). The CDR3 runs 13 residues. Germline assignment: CDR1 LNHDA and CDR2 SQIVND (reference sequence). Trimming removed 5 bases at V and 6 bases at J, with 12 bases between. The CDR3 protein is CASSLLATDTQYF. CDR3 nucleotides: TGTGCCAGTAGTTTGCTAGCGACCGATACGCAGTATTTT. The variable domain in full, completed from reference TRBV19 and TRBJ2-3, reads DGGITQSPKYLFRKEGQNVTLSCEQNLNHDAMYWYRQDPGQGLRLIYYSQIVNDFQKGDIAEGYSVSREKKESFPLTVTSAQKNPTAFYLCASSLLATDTQYFGPGTRLTVL.

Regarding this clone: Mismatch with germline at one junction end may stem from a read error. The chain recombines TRBV19 with TRBJ1-1; D perhaps matches TRBD1 (6 bases). Germline V gene lookup returns CDR1 LNHDA and CDR2 SQIVND (reference sequence). This CDR3 is 16 amino acids long. The CDR3 loop is CASTEGGRRLNTEAFF. The DNA for the CDR3 is TGTGCCAGTACCGAAGGGGGGCGCAGATTGAATACTGAAGCTTTCTTT.

A note on this clone: This CDR3 is also generated by other DNA sequences in the sample. The rearrangement links TRBV29-1 to TRBJ2-1; TRBD2 matches 10 bases. CDR3 size: 14 residues. Germline V gene data show CDR1 as SQVTM and CDR2 as ANQGSEA. Trimming cost V 0 bases and J 5 bases; bases outside gene matches: 1. The CDR3 coding sequence is TGCAGCGTTGAAGATCTAGCGGGAGACAATGAGCAGTTCTTC. Its translation is CSVEDLAGDNEQFF.

V gene TRBV6-5 combines with J gene TRBJ1-5; TRBD1 matches 8 bases. This CDR3 spans 16 amino acids. Germline V gives CDR1 MNHEY, CDR2 SVGAGI. J lost 1 base, V lost 4 bases, and 6 bases had no gene match. In DNA, the CDR3 is TGTGCCAGCAGTTCCTTCACAGGGGGGAGCAATCAGCCCCAGCATTTT. Protein: CASSSFTGGSNQPQHF.

This chain connects TRBV27 to TRBJ1-5, with TRBD1 as a possible D gene (6 bases). Trimming took 6 bases from V and 3 from J, leaving 15 bases between them. This CDR3 region has 15 residues. Germline CDR1 MNHEY, CDR2 SMNVEV (reference sequence). The CDR3 DNA is TGTGCCAGCAGGTTAGTCGGGACATCCAATCAGCCCCAGCATTTT. It translates to CASRLVGTSNQPQHF.

This clone was counted a single time. V is TRBV9 and J is TRBJ2-7; 8 bases fit TRBD1. Germline trimming cut 4 bases from V and 4 bases from J; bases unmatched to any gene: 13. The germline V gene encodes CDR1 SGDLS and CDR2 YYNGEE. The CDR3 is 16 amino acids. CDR3 bases: TGTGCCAGCAGCTCAGGAGGGGACAGGTCGTTTTACGAGCAGTACTTC. Protein: CASSSGGDRSFYEQYF.

The V call is TRBV4-3, the J call TRBJ2-3, with 7 bases matching TRBD1. This CDR3 spans 16 amino acids. Germline V gives CDR1 LGHNA, CDR2 YSLEER. J lost 6 bases, V lost 2 bases, and 11 bases had no gene match. The CDR3 DNA reads TGCGCCAGCAGCCAAACCAGGGACAGCACTTTGGATACGCAGTATTTT. This codes for CASSQTRDSTLDTQYF.

The V and J genes are TRBV6-5 and TRBJ2-7; 9 positions match TRBD2. The junction had 7 bases not matched to a gene; V was cut back by 0 bases and J by 4 bases. The CDR3 has 16 residues. Germline CDR1 MNHEY, CDR2 SVGAGI. The CDR3 DNA sequence: TGTGCCAGCAGTTACTCGGTGCCTAGCGGGATTTACGAGCAGTACTTC. Translation: CASSYSVPSGIYEQYF.

This clone was detected a few times. The rearrangement joins TRBV7-9 to TRBJ1-4; 9 bases align to TRBD1. Per the germline V gene, CDR1 is SEHNR and CDR2 is FQNEAQ (reference sequence). The CDR3 length is 15 residues. V gave up 1 base and J gave up 6 bases; unmatched junction bases: 3. The CDR3 nucleotides read TGTGCCAGCAGCTTAGTACAGGGGGCATATGAAAAACTGTTTTTT. This translates into CASSLVQGAYEKLFF. Full variable domain (missing parts from reference TRBV7-9 and TRBJ1-4): DTGVSQNPRHKITKRGQNVTFRCDPISEHNRLYWYRQTLGQGPEFLTYFQNEAQLEKSRLLSDRFSAERPKGSFSTLEIQRTEQGDSAMYLCASSLVQGAYEKLFFGSGTQLSVL.